The next 27 T cell receptor beta chains were all read from a single sample in a study of T cells in Graves' hyperthyroidism and ophthalmopathy. The source material, RNA transcripts, was used to amplify TCR beta CDR3 regions. Carried out on the TCR CDR3, a first-round RT-PCR used the HTBI primer set. One entry per CDR3 protein, called by TCRdb with MiXCR from the multiplex PCR reads. The sample lists roughly 100,000 distinct CDR3 sequences; 51% were seen once. Source material: blood. These receptors were collected from a woman in her forties with Graves' hyperthyroidism.

In its sample, this clonotype was seen a few times. The junction departs from the called germline gene at one end, perhaps through a read error. The chain couples TRBV10-3 to TRBJ2-6, with a weak D call TRBD2 (7 bases). This CDR3 comprises 13 residues. From germline, CDR1 is ENHRY and CDR2 SYGVKD. CDR3 protein: CAISAGGAQTEAF. Written as DNA, the CDR3 is TGTGCCATCAGTGCTGGGGGGGCGCAAACTGAAGCTTTC.

This sequence joins TRBV20-1 and TRBJ2-5; 9 bases agree with TRBD1. This CDR3 is 14 amino acids long. V shed 5 bases and J 9 bases; nucleotides not matched to a gene: 13. CDR1 is DFQATT, CDR2 SNEGSKA, per germline (reference sequence). CDR3 loop: CSAGTGGAGQPQYF. DNA of the CDR3: TGCAGTGCTGGTACAGGGGGCGCAGGTCAGCCCCAGTACTTC.

There are many counts of this clonotype. This rearrangement joins TRBV20-1 to TRBJ1-2, with D perhaps TRBD1 (6 bases). Germline V gene lookup returns CDR1 DFQATT and CDR2 SNEGSKA (reference sequence). The length of the CDR3 is 13 residues. Trimming took off 5 bases at V and 5 bases at J, with 15 bases between the two ends. The CDR3 loop reads CSAQEDSAYGYTF. CDR3 sequence (DNA): TGCAGTGCTCAAGAGGACAGCGCGTATGGCTACACCTTC.

A remark on this clonotype: This could be a read error, since a much larger clone is one nucleotide away. J is TRBJ1-1 and V is TRBV6-6, with no clear D. This CDR3 contains 11 residues. Germline V gene lookup returns CDR1 MNHNY and CDR2 SVGAGI (reference sequence). The CDR3 here is CTSILTLEAFF. CDR3 DNA: TGTACCAGCATACTCACCCTTGAAGCTTTCTTT.

The genes are TRBV3-1 and TRBJ2-2, with 7 bases fitting TRBD2. The CDR3 is 12 residues long. The germline V gene has CDR1 LGHDT and CDR2 YNNKEL (reference sequence). Trimming at V came to 6 bases and at J to 6 bases, leaving 1 base not matched to a gene. In DNA form, the CDR3 reads TGTGCCAGCAGGGGAGGGTCCGGGGAGCTGTTTTTT. Protein sequence: CASRGGSGELFF.

The J gene is TRBJ1-3, the V gene TRBV20-1; 10 bases agree with TRBD1. CDR3 length equals 14 residues. Trimming cost V 6 bases and J 7 bases; bases outside gene matches: 9. The germline V gene has CDR1 DFQATT and CDR2 SNEGSKA (reference sequence). The CDR3 spells CSARDRGRMNTIYF. DNA of the CDR3: TGCAGTGCCCGCGACAGGGGGCGAATGAACACCATATATTTT.

The chain is built from TRBV2 and TRBJ1-5; 8 bases line up with TRBD1. V lost 3 bases, J lost 6 bases, and 10 bases stayed unmatched. Per the germline V gene, CDR1 is SNHLY and CDR2 is FYNNEI. The CDR3 is made up of 16 amino acids. The CDR3 here is CASSEFGQGAAQPQHF. As DNA, the CDR3 is TGTGCCAGCAGTGAGTTCGGGCAGGGGGCAGCTCAGCCCCAGCATTTT. Filled out from reference TRBV2 and TRBJ1-5, the complete variable domain reads EPEVTQTPSHQVTQMGQEVILRCVPISNHLYFYWYRQILGQKVEFLVSFYNNEISEKSEIFDDQFSVERPDGSNFTLKIRSTKLEDSAMYFCASSEFGQGAAQPQHFGDGTRLSIL.

This clonotype appeared many times. V usage is TRBV12-3 or TRBV12-4 and J usage is TRBJ1-3; 10 bases align to TRBD1. The ends lost 4 bases at V and 5 bases at J; junction bases unmatched: 5. The CDR3 spans 15 residues. CDR3: CASSSPGQGRNTIYF. In nucleotides, the CDR3 is TGTGCCAGCAGTTCACCGGGACAGGGGAGAAACACCATATATTTT.

Ten or more counts support this clonotype. The chain couples TRBV5-8 to TRBJ1-6, with 8 positions matching TRBD1. The V gene end was trimmed by 4 bases and the J gene end by 10 bases; junction bases not matched to a gene: 10. Germline V gene lookup returns CDR1 SGHTS and CDR2 YDEGEE. The CDR3 spans 15 residues. The CDR3 DNA reads as TGTGCCAGCAGCGCCATACAGGGGGTAGACTCACCCCTCCACTTT. Translation: CASSAIQGVDSPLHF.

This clonotype was observed a handful of times. The chain combines TRBV4-1 with TRBJ2-2, with 7 bases fitting TRBD2. Germline CDR1 is MGHRA and CDR2 is YSYEKL. The CDR3 is 19 residues long. Unmatched junction bases numbered 18, after V lost 7 bases and J lost 1 base. Written as DNA, the CDR3 is TGCGCCAGCACCGGGAGAACGGTCGGGAGGACTAAGAACACCGGGGAGCTGTTTTTT. Residues: CASTGRTVGRTKNTGELFF.

V usage is TRBV20-1 and J usage is TRBJ2-7, with a tentative D call TRBD2 (5 bases). Germline-derived CDR1 and CDR2 are DFQATT and SNEGSKA (reference sequence). This CDR3 is 12 amino acids long. V shed 5 bases and J shed 6 bases, with 14 bases lying between them. CDR3 nucleotide sequence: TGCAGTGCTGTCGGAGGAGGTCCCGAGCAGTACTTC. Its protein is CSAVGGGPEQYF.

This clonotype was picked up a small number of times. This chain links TRBV29-1 with TRBJ2-6, with D perhaps matching TRBD1 or TRBD2 (6 bases each). Trimming left V 5 bases short and J 4 bases short, with 9 bases between. Looked up from germline, CDR1 is SQVTM and CDR2 is ANQGSEA. This CDR3 region has 13 residues. The CDR3 bases are TGCAGCGTTCCGGGGGCCGGGGCCAACGTCCTGACTTTC. Its translation: CSVPGAGANVLTF. The full variable domain, with the rest looked up from reference TRBV29-1 and TRBJ2-6, is SAVISQKPSRDICQRGTSLTIQCQVDSQVTMMFWYRQQPGQSLTLIATANQGSEATYESGFVIDKFPISRPNLTFSTLTVSNMSPEDSSIYLCSVPGAGANVLTFGAGSRLTVL.

This clonotype was seen many times. V and J are TRBV5-1 and TRBJ2-7; D not resolved. The V end was cut by 6 bases, the J end by 0 bases, with 13 bases between. CDR1 and CDR2 from the germline V gene are SGHRS and YFSETQ. This CDR3 is built from 14 residues. The CDR3 bases are TGCGCCAGCACTTTCGGGCAGAGCTCCTACGAGCAGTACTTC. This translates into CASTFGQSSYEQYF.

V gene TRBV2 combines with J gene TRBJ1-4, with a tentative D call TRBD1 (6 bases). The V gene's germline CDR1 is SNHLY and CDR2 FYNNEI. The CDR3 totals 16 residues. Trimming pared 6 bases from V and 6 bases from J, leaving 20 bases between. The CDR3 bases are TGTGCCAGCAGACACCCCGGGGGGGCGCTTCATGAAAAACTGTTTTTT. Its translation is CASRHPGGALHEKLFF.

This clonotype has only one observation. This chain connects TRBV20-1 to TRBJ1-2; no reliable D call. CDR3 length equals 13 residues. The V end lost 4 bases, the J end lost 4 bases, and 13 bases lay between the germline ends. Germline V gives CDR1 DFQATT, CDR2 SNEGSKA (reference sequence). The CDR3 region is CSAKQASGYGYTF. As DNA, the CDR3 is TGCAGTGCTAAGCAGGCCTCGGGCTATGGCTACACCTTC.

This chain uses TRBV25-1 with TRBJ1-1, with a weak D call TRBD1 (5 bases). Trimming pared 6 bases from V and 5 bases from J, leaving 13 bases between. Germline V CDR1 and CDR2: MGHDK, SYGVNS. CDR3 length: 13 amino acids. For the CDR3, the DNA is TGTGCCAGCAGAGATCAGGGACCAACTGAAGCTTTCTTT. This translates into CASRDQGPTEAFF.

This clonotype was recorded once. The V gene is TRBV29-1, the J gene TRBJ2-5; 9 nucleotides line up with TRBD1. The CDR3 is 13 amino acids. Germline CDR1 SQVTM, CDR2 ANQGSEA. V shed 7 bases, J shed 5 bases, and the junction held 8 bases outside the gene matches. In nucleotides, the CDR3 is TGCAGCGGTAGGACAGGGGCGGGGGAGACCCAGTACTTC. Translating gives CSGRTGAGETQYF.

The V gene is TRBV2, the J gene TRBJ1-2; no definite D call. Germline lookup yields CDR1 SNHLY and CDR2 FYNNEI. CDR3 length: 13 amino acids. The V end lost 2 bases, the J end lost 4 bases, and 8 bases lay between the germline ends. CDR3: CASSERLAYGYTF. The CDR3 nucleotides read TGTGCCAGCAGTGAAAGGCTGGCCTATGGCTACACCTTC. Filled out from reference TRBV2 and TRBJ1-2, the complete variable domain reads EPEVTQTPSHQVTQMGQEVILRCVPISNHLYFYWYRQILGQKVEFLVSFYNNEISEKSEIFDDQFSVERPDGSNFTLKIRSTKLEDSAMYFCASSERLAYGYTFGSGTRLTVV.

This clonotype was observed a few times. A much bigger clone sits one base away, suggesting this may be a read error. This CDR3 fails to terminate in the conserved phenylalanine or tryptophan, so it likely reflects a read error. CDR3 nucleotide sequence: TGTGCCAGCACCGAGGACAGGGGTGACGGCTACACCCTC. This codes for CASTEDRGDGYTL. The chain links TRBV9 to TRBJ1-2; TRBD1 matches at 9 bases. Germline V gene sequence: CDR1 SGDLS, CDR2 YYNGEE. This CDR3 spans 13 amino acids. The V and J ends lost 6 bases and 8 bases, in that order; junction bases with no gene match: 8.

The table lists this clonotype with many counts. This rearrangement joins TRBV7-9 to TRBJ2-2; D is unresolved. The V end was cut by 6 bases, the J end by 1 base, with 15 bases between. This CDR3 has 16 residues. Germline lookup yields CDR1 SEHNR and CDR2 FQNEAQ (reference sequence). The CDR3 coding sequence is TGTGCCAGCAGTCATGCCGGACGGCAGAACACCGGGGAGCTGTTTTTT. Residues: CASSHAGRQNTGELFF.

To note about this clonotype: Its ends do not fully match the called genes, so a read error is possible. This chain links TRBV7-9 with TRBJ2-6, with TRBD1 identical over 8 bases. CDR1 is SEHNR, CDR2 FQNEAQ, per germline (reference sequence). CDR3 size: 13 residues. In nucleotides, the CDR3 is TGTGCCAGCTCGGCAGGGGGCTGGAACACTGAAGCTTTC. Its translation is CASSAGGWNTEAF.

A word on this clonotype: Since a much larger clone is just one base distant, this may be a read error. The chain has TRBV7-6 and TRBJ2-7; 10 bases line up with TRBD1. The germline V gene encodes CDR1 SGHVS and CDR2 FNYEAQ. Trimming took 5 bases from V and 2 from J; bases not matched to a gene: 6. CDR3 length: 15 residues. CDR3 DNA sequence: TGTGCCAGCAGCCTGCGCGGGACAGGGGCCTACGAGCAGTACTTC. Translating gives CASSLRGTGAYEQYF. Full variable domain (missing parts from reference TRBV7-6 and TRBJ2-7): GAGVSQSPRYKVTKRGQDVALRCDPISGHVSLYWYRQALGQGPEFLTYFNYEAQQDKSGLPNDRFSAERPEGSISTLTIQRTEQRDSAMYRCASSLRGTGAYEQYFGPGTRLTVT.

The V call is TRBV2, the J call TRBJ1-4, with 7 nucleotides matching TRBD1. This CDR3 comprises 13 residues. Germline V lookup: CDR1 SNHLY, CDR2 FYNNEI. The V and J ends lost 6 bases and 8 bases, in that order; junction bases with no gene match: 6. CDR3 in DNA: TGTGCCAGCAGAACAGACAGGGAGGAAAAACTGTTTTTT. Its protein product is CASRTDREEKLFF.

By sample fraction, this clonotype is medium-sized. The rearrangement uses TRBV15 and TRBJ1-1; TRBD1 aligns across 8 bases. Per germline, CDR1 LNHNV and CDR2 YYDKDF (reference sequence). The CDR3 runs 15 residues. V shed 4 bases and J 1 base; nucleotides not matched to a gene: 5. In nucleotides, the CDR3 is TGTGCCACCAGCACCCGAGGACAGGGGAACACTGAAGCTTTCTTT. Its translation is CATSTRGQGNTEAFF.

In its sample, this clonotype was seen many times. The CDR3 DNA is TGTGCCAGCAGCTTAGAAGGGCGAGGCACCGGGGAGCTGTTTTTT. Protein: CASSLEGRGTGELFF. V usage is TRBV11-2 and J usage is TRBJ2-2; D is undetermined. Germline values: CDR1 SGHAT, CDR2 FQNNGV. This CDR3 is 15 amino acids long. With 0 bases removed from V and 4 bases from J, the gap between germline ends came to 9 bases.

This clonotype has a count of ten or more. The V and J genes are TRBV7-2 and TRBJ1-2, with no clear D. The CDR3 runs to 14 residues. Deletions cut 5 bases from V and 4 bases from J, with 14 bases between. Germline V CDR1 and CDR2: SGHTA, FQGNSA. CDR3 DNA: TGTGCCAGCAGCCAAGAAGAGGGTGTCTATGGCTACACCTTC. Translation gives CASSQEEGVYGYTF.

Regarding this clonotype: The conserved final phenylalanine or tryptophan is absent from the CDR3, which likely points to a read error. The V call is TRBV10-2, the J call TRBJ2-5, with 7 bases fitting TRBD2. CDR1 and CDR2 from the germline V gene are WSHSY and SAAADI. Trimming removed 8 bases from V and 2 bases from J; junction bases left unmatched: 8. This CDR3 has 14 residues. Here the CDR3 DNA reads TGCGCCAGCCAGCCCCTAGCGGATCAAGAGACCCAGTACCTC. It codes for CASQPLADQETQYL.